This T cell receptor (beta chain) was identified during a study of T cell responses to AZD1222 COVID-19 vaccine (dated by TCRdb to about 2021). About the study as a whole: TCR sequencing was performed for roughly 250 trial participants, of whom 200 to 210 were given two doses of AZD1222 and approximately 25 were given two doses of MenACWY control vaccine. Trial participants were enrolled by age into subgroups of 18-55, 56-69 and 70-plus years, and roughly 150, 30 and 60 TCR-sequenced participants, respectively, were included in these subgroups.

This clone was observed a handful of times. There is no known antigen for this receptor. No much larger clone is present one base from it, and per-base qualities are unavailable. The CDR3 regions of human TCRbeta chains were analyzed by immunosequencing. Per the authors' processing: Repertoire TCRs were checked for matches against a reference library of SARS-CoV-2-specific TCRs that had been generated using the MIRA antigen-specificity platform. Breadth meant the fraction of unique TCRs that were SARS-CoV-2-associated, whereas depth meant the fraction of total T cells that were SARS-CoV-2-associated. Using the MIRA data, each spike-specific TCR was mapped to the spike region that the TCR reacts to and placed in a CD4 or CD8 class. Log10-transformed breadth and depth values were compared by one-way ANOVA with Sidak's multiple comparisons tests. TCRdb obtained this table from immuneACCESS and retained in-frame rearrangements with V and J assigned. These tables miss some clones; where compared with another copy, unresolved V genes account for less than half of the shortfall, and the remainder is unexplained. That table supplies the V and J calls and clone size; D and trimming were determined from the DNA. The sample table contains 180,000 or so clones; only one count was recorded for about 90% of them. The top ten clones comprise more than 1.5% of the sample.

What the study reported, not specific to this receptor: Conclusions about previously exposed vaccinees are limited because only five to seven AZD1222 recipients were SARS-CoV-2 seropositive at baseline. Nearly half of unique spike-specific TCRs reportedly recognized epitopes outside regions mutated in the B.1.351 and B.1.1.7 variants. The 56-69-year group was small, and its depth increase did not reach significance, likely because of low power. Because no day 14 peak-response samples were available, repertoires were characterized only after the peak T cell response. Vaccine-associated CD4 TCRs spanned the whole spike protein, with dominant responses in regions 160-218 and 743-854. Participants were mostly white British and included more females than males, and it was suggested by the authors that clonal diversity may have been underestimated. A significant rise in spike-specific TCR breadth and depth was observed after two AZD1222 doses relative to day 0 and relative to MenACWY recipients.

The time point label here, explained by the study, means: about 28 days (+/-7) after the second vaccine dose. Because spike-specific TCR depth and breadth did not differ between the two schedules, AZD1222 recipients who got a second dose at roughly 4 weeks were pooled with those who got a second dose at roughly 12 weeks. Vaccinee samples came from UK trials COV001 and COV002, including a single-blind randomized controlled phase 2/3 trial of AZD1222 (ChAdOx1 nCoV-19) in healthy adults. Trial participant PBMC samples were collected at day 0 and day 28 after the second dose for TCRbeta chain sequencing. The CDR3 measures 11 amino acids from cysteine to phenylalanine. Only the CDR3 DNA stays, 33 bases, in frame from base 1. CDR1 and CDR2 are read off the germline V gene as MNHEY and SVGEGT. V is shortened by 4 bases, J by 7 bases, and the region joining them spans 8 bases.

Sequenced material: peripheral blood, taken 28 days after the second AZD1222 dose. The V gene is TRBV6-2 or TRBV6-3 and the J gene is TRBJ2-7, with no confidently assigned D gene. This receptor was taken from an adult who received the AZD1222 COVID-19 vaccine. The CDR3 region has the sequence CASSFLREQYF. The DNA is as follows: TGTGCCAGCAGTTTCCTAAGGGAGCAGTACTTC.